This T cell receptor beta chain comes out of a study of blood T cell repertoires in COVID-19. As for the study in general: Specimens from acute and convalescent COVID-19 originated in the United States, Italy and Spain. PBMCs, B-cell-depleted T cells, or T cells provided the cDNA or gDNA that made up the material.

Per the authors' pipeline: Estimation of nucleated cell counts was performed using reference gene primer amplification. Profiled with immunoSEQ multiplex PCR; TCRdb holds only in-frame clones, not every one. The DNA was the basis for D and trimming; V, J and clone size are from that table. The table has 300,000 to 500,000 clones, approximately 85% seen once. V was pared by 6 bases and J by 9 bases, with 9 bases between. The V gene's germline CDR1 is SQVTM and CDR2 ANQGSEA. The CDR3 covers 11 residues. In assigning cohorts, the study relied on participant-reported clinical history. The sequence was obtained from a woman in her thirties or forties with acute COVID-19. Material for sequencing was PBMCs or T cells enriched from blood (not recorded which). The chain joins TRBV29-1 to TRBJ2-6; the D gene is possibly TRBD2 (6 bases). The CDR3 region has the DNA TGCAGCGTCGTGGAGGGCAACGTCCTGACTTTC. It specifies CSVVEGNVLTF.